A selection of T cell receptor beta chains follows, all from one sample in a study of T-cell reconstitution after alpha-beta-depleted transplantation in children. TCRdb re-called the PCR reads through MiXCR, storing one row per CDR3 protein. The sample consists of 330,000 or so distinct CDR3 sequences, 10% of them appearing once. The sequencing used PBMCs, collected before TCRalphabeta/CD19-depleted stem cell transplant. The receptors originated from a boy less than two years old with acute myeloid leukemia, due to receive a stem cell transplant. CDR3s include the opening cysteine and the closing phenylalanine or tryptophan. Each record gives: V gene, D gene, CDR3 length, clone size, J gene, CDR3 protein, CDR3 DNA. A D gene is named only where the DNA matches it firmly. Size tells how often a clone was seen (once, few, many) or the class of an expanded clone, and some rows leave it out.

v_gene: TRBV3-1
d_gene: NA
len: 17
abundance: few
j_gene: TRBJ1-1
CDR3aa: CASSQALGGGQNTEAFF
CDR3nt: TGTGCCAGCAGCCAAGCTTTGGGGGGGGGGCAGAACACTGAAGCTTTCTTT

v_gene: TRBV11-2
d_gene: TRBD2
len: 18
abundance: many
j_gene: TRBJ2-3
CDR3aa: CASSPTGLAPGRADTQYF
CDR3nt: TGTGCCAGCAGCCCTACCGGACTAGCCCCAGGCCGTGCAGATACGCAGTATTTT

v_gene: TRBV27
d_gene: TRBD1
len: 14
abundance: many
j_gene: TRBJ2-7
CDR3aa: CASSSTDRGYEQYF
CDR3nt: TGTGCCAGCAGTTCCACCGACAGGGGGTACGAGCAGTACTTC

v_gene: TRBV12-3/TRBV12-4
d_gene: NA
len: 18
abundance: NA
j_gene: TRBJ2-2
CDR3aa: CTSCLAGRGRRNTGELFF
CDR3nt: TGTACCAGCTGTTTAGCGGGCAGGGGGCGCCGGAACACCGGGGAGCTGTTTTTT

v_gene: TRBV11-2
d_gene: NA
len: 12
abundance: many
j_gene: TRBJ1-4
CDR3aa: CASSLDSEKLFF
CDR3nt: TGTGCCAGCAGCTTAGATAGTGAAAAACTGTTTTTT

v_gene: TRBV7-6
d_gene: NA
len: 17
abundance: few
j_gene: TRBJ2-2
CDR3aa: CASSLLWGHLNTGELFF
CDR3nt: TGTGCCAGCAGCTTACTTTGGGGACACTTAAACACCGGGGAGCTGTTTTTT

v_gene: TRBV12-3/TRBV12-4
d_gene: NA
len: 15
abundance: many
j_gene: TRBJ2-1
CDR3aa: CASSFSTVSYNEQFF
CDR3nt: TGTGCCAGCAGTTTCTCGACAGTTTCCTACAATGAGCAGTTCTTC

v_gene: TRBV10-3
d_gene: NA
len: 14
abundance: many
j_gene: TRBJ1-1
CDR3aa: CAIRLRGSDTEAFF
CDR3nt: TGTGCCATCAGGCTGAGAGGGTCGGACACTGAAGCTTTCTTT

v_gene: TRBV27
d_gene: NA
len: 14
abundance: many
j_gene: TRBJ1-1
CDR3aa: CASSLIFMNTEAFF
CDR3nt: TGTGCCAGCAGTTTAATATTCATGAACACTGAAGCTTTCTTT

v_gene: TRBV19
d_gene: TRBD1
len: 13
abundance: NA
j_gene: TRBJ1-5
CDR3aa: CASSGQGGQPQHF
CDR3nt: TGTGCCAGTAGTGGACAGGGAGGTCAGCCCCAGCATTTT

v_gene: TRBV30
d_gene: NA
len: 16
abundance: NA
j_gene: TRBJ2-4
CDR3aa: CAWSVQGILAKNIQYF
CDR3nt: TGTGCCTGGAGTGTCCAAGGGATCCTAGCCAAAAACATTCAGTACTTC

v_gene: TRBV28
d_gene: TRBD2
len: 18
abundance: many
j_gene: TRBJ2-7
CDR3aa: CASSFEIPGLAGDYEQYF
CDR3nt: TGTGCCAGCAGTTTCGAGATTCCGGGACTAGCGGGGGACTACGAGCAGTACTTC

v_gene: TRBV20-1
d_gene: NA
len: 14
abundance: many
j_gene: TRBJ2-7
CDR3aa: CSAEQGGPAYEQYF
CDR3nt: TGCAGTGCTGAACAGGGAGGGCCTGCCTACGAGCAGTACTTC

v_gene: TRBV11-1
d_gene: TRBD2
len: 18
abundance: NA
j_gene: TRBJ2-7
CDR3aa: CASSLARNSGRASYEQYF
CDR3nt: TGTGCCAGCAGCTTAGCGCGGAATAGCGGGAGGGCCTCCTACGAGCAGTACTTC

v_gene: TRBV18
d_gene: TRBD1
len: 16
abundance: NA
j_gene: TRBJ1-4
CDR3aa: CASSPNARTGNEKLFF
CDR3nt: TGTGCCAGCTCACCAAACGCGAGGACAGGGAATGAAAAACTGTTTTTT

v_gene: TRBV28
d_gene: TRBD2
len: 15
abundance: few
j_gene: TRBJ2-1
CDR3aa: CASSLAGANYNEQFF
CDR3nt: TGTGCCAGCAGTTTAGCGGGAGCTAACTACAATGAGCAGTTCTTC

v_gene: TRBV5-1
d_gene: TRBD2
len: 18
abundance: NA
j_gene: TRBJ2-1
CDR3aa: CASSGGLAGSSSYNEQFF
CDR3nt: TGCGCCAGCAGCGGAGGACTAGCGGGGTCAAGCTCCTACAATGAGCAGTTCTTC

v_gene: TRBV20-1
d_gene: NA
len: 13
abundance: NA
j_gene: TRBJ1-1
CDR3aa: CSARQDLNTEAFF
CDR3nt: TGCAGTGCAAGACAGGACCTGAACACTGAAGCTTTCTTT

v_gene: TRBV5-1
d_gene: NA
len: 12
abundance: many
j_gene: TRBJ2-2
CDR3aa: CASSFYTGELFF
CDR3nt: TGCGCCAGCAGTTTTTACACCGGGGAGCTGTTTTTT

v_gene: TRBV6-5
d_gene: NA
len: 15
abundance: many
j_gene: TRBJ2-7
CDR3aa: CASSYLISASYEQYF
CDR3nt: TGTGCCAGCAGTTACTTAATTTCCGCTTCCTACGAGCAGTACTTC

v_gene: TRBV10-3
d_gene: TRBD2
len: 13
abundance: many
j_gene: TRBJ2-5
CDR3aa: CAISGLAEETQYF
CDR3nt: TGTGCCATCAGCGGACTAGCCGAAGAGACCCAGTACTTC

v_gene: TRBV20-1
d_gene: NA
len: 13
abundance: many
j_gene: TRBJ1-2
CDR3aa: CSASLPGLYGYTF
CDR3nt: TGCAGTGCTAGCCTCCCCGGGCTCTATGGCTACACCTTC

v_gene: TRBV7-2
d_gene: NA
len: 14
abundance: few
j_gene: TRBJ1-2
CDR3aa: CASSVQGEIDGYTF
CDR3nt: TGTGCCAGCAGCGTCCAAGGTGAAATAGATGGCTACACCTTC

v_gene: TRBV18
d_gene: NA
len: 12
abundance: many
j_gene: TRBJ2-1
CDR3aa: CASSPWVGEQFF
CDR3nt: TGTGCCAGCTCACCATGGGTAGGTGAGCAGTTCTTC

v_gene: TRBV12-3/TRBV12-4
d_gene: NA
len: 15
abundance: many
j_gene: TRBJ1-2
CDR3aa: CASTPRAAELTYYTF
CDR3nt: TGTGCCAGCACCCCGCGAGCGGCAGAGCTAACCTACTACACCTTC

v_gene: TRBV7-9
d_gene: NA
len: 13
abundance: many
j_gene: TRBJ2-1
CDR3aa: CASSFPDMGEQFF
CDR3nt: TGTGCCAGCAGCTTCCCGGACATGGGTGAGCAGTTCTTC

v_gene: TRBV12-3/TRBV12-4
d_gene: NA
len: 13
abundance: NA
j_gene: TRBJ2-3
CDR3aa: CASRTPIVDTQYF
CDR3nt: TGTGCCAGCAGAACCCCAATTGTTGATACGCAGTATTTT

v_gene: TRBV28
d_gene: NA
len: 15
abundance: many
j_gene: TRBJ2-7
CDR3aa: CASSLPGHGDYEQYF
CDR3nt: TGTGCCAGCAGCCTTCCGGGACACGGAGACTACGAGCAGTACTTC